Each of the 21 T cell receptor beta chains below was sequenced from the same sample in a study of blood T cells in healthy people across ages. Through a sample-barcoded 5' primer and a J-beta primer mix, a second PCR was run for roughly 6 to 12 cycles. TCRdb ran MiXCR on the 5' RACE reads and lists one entry per CDR3 protein. Of roughly 1.4 million distinct CDR3 sequences in the sample, approximately 60% are singletons; the top ten hold 5% to 7%. Sequenced: blood. These receptors were collected from a man in his late teens or twenties in good health.

The V gene is TRBV28, the J gene TRBJ1-2; D is ambiguous. The CDR3 is 16 residues long. Deletions cut 5 bases from V and 4 bases from J, with 20 bases between. Germline CDR1 and CDR2: MDHEN and SYDVKM. DNA of the CDR3: TGTGCCAGCAGTCCCGGACCCATTGAAGGAGGCTATGGCTACACCTTC. Its protein is CASSPGPIEGGYGYTF.

The chain has TRBV29-1 and TRBJ2-5; either TRBD1 or TRBD2 may supply D (6 bases each). Germline CDR1 reads SQVTM; CDR2 reads ANQGSEA. V lost 5 bases and J 11 bases, leaving 24 bases between the germline ends. This CDR3 spans 14 amino acids. The DNA for the CDR3 is TGCAGCGTTCCGGGGGCGCAGGTGAACAATGAGCAGTACTTC. As protein: CSVPGAQVNNEQYF.

This clonotype has only one observation. The J gene is TRBJ1-1, the V gene TRBV5-1; D unclear. V was pared by 0 bases and J by 6 bases, with 15 bases between. The germline V gene encodes CDR1 SGHRS and CDR2 YFSETQ. The CDR3 length is 15 residues. CDR3 in DNA: TGCGCCAGCAGCTTGGGAGCGGGCCCAGGTCCTGAAGCTTTCTTT. Translation: CASSLGAGPGPEAFF.

The V call is TRBV6-2 or TRBV6-3, the J call TRBJ2-3; 10 bases map to TRBD2. The CDR3 loop spans 15 amino acids. V shed 6 bases, J shed 2 bases, and the junction held 5 bases outside the gene matches. CDR1 and CDR2 (germline): MNHEY, SVGEGT. The CDR3 region is CASRPSGRLTDTQYF. DNA of the CDR3: TGTGCCAGCAGGCCTAGCGGGAGACTCACAGATACGCAGTATTTT.

The J gene is TRBJ2-3, the V gene TRBV20-1; maybe TRBD2 (6 bases). Trimming left V 2 bases short and J 2 bases short, with 11 bases between. The CDR3 contains 14 residues. Germline values: CDR1 DFQATT, CDR2 SNEGSKA (reference sequence). The DNA of the CDR3 is TGCAGTGCTAGACCAGGGACTGCCACAGATACGCAGTATTTT. Its translation: CSARPGTATDTQYF.

The gene calls are TRBV7-2 and TRBJ2-2; D is unclear. Germline values: CDR1 SGHTA, CDR2 FQGNSA. The V and J ends lost 5 bases and 8 bases respectively, with 15 bases between them. This CDR3 spans 14 amino acids. The CDR3 region has the DNA TGTGCCAGCAGCGCATGGACGGGTGGTGGGGAGCTGTTTTTT. Translated, it gives CASSAWTGGGELFF.

V usage is TRBV5-1 and J usage is TRBJ2-3, with 9 bases aligning to TRBD2. The CDR3 loop spans 15 amino acids. The germline CDR1 and CDR2 sequences are SGHRS and YFSETQ. J gave up 0 bases and V 6 bases, and 5 bases lay outside the gene matches. The chain's CDR3 is CASTNSGRSTDTQYF. DNA for the CDR3: TGCGCCAGCACCAATAGCGGGAGAAGCACAGATACGCAGTATTTT.

The chain couples TRBV12-3 or TRBV12-4 to TRBJ1-2; no reliable D call. Trimming took 5 bases from V and 4 from J, leaving 8 bases between them. This CDR3 spans 12 amino acids. The CDR3 sequence is CASSPRIYGYTF. CDR3 in DNA: TGTGCCAGCAGTCCCCGGATCTATGGCTACACCTTC.

V is TRBV6-6 and J is TRBJ2-7, with 9 bases matching TRBD2. The DNA end is a closer match to TRBJ2-5, so the J assignment may be wrong. This CDR3 is 14 amino acids long. CDR1 is MNHNY, CDR2 SVGAGI, per germline (reference sequence). The CDR3 spells CASKVAGVSETQYF. CDR3 DNA: TGTGCCAGCAAGGTAGCGGGGGTTTCAGAGACCCAGTACTTC.

This clonotype was seen more than once but under ten times. V gene TRBV12-3 or TRBV12-4 combines with J gene TRBJ2-5; D is ambiguous. The CDR3 contains 13 residues. V was shortened by 2 bases and J by 2 bases, with 6 bases between the two germline ends. This CDR3 is CASSLLTQETQYF. For the CDR3, the DNA is TGTGCCAGCAGTTTATTGACACAAGAGACCCAGTACTTC.

The rearrangement links TRBV4-2 to TRBJ2-1; D remains unclear. The CDR3 has 15 amino acids. Germline V CDR1 and CDR2: LGHNA, YNFKEQ. Trimming stripped 4 bases from V and 3 bases from J, with 13 bases between. CDR3 loop: CASSPRKGFYNEQFF. CDR3 sequence (DNA): TGTGCCAGCAGCCCACGCAAAGGCTTCTACAATGAGCAGTTCTTC.

This clonotype appeared a single time. The V call is TRBV4-1, the J call TRBJ1-5, with TRBD1 matching over 7 bases. The germline V gene has CDR1 MGHRA and CDR2 YSYEKL. With 0 bases clipped from V and 5 bases from J, the junction kept 7 bases outside the gene matches. The CDR3 spans 16 residues. DNA for the CDR3: TGCGCCAGCAGCCAAGATAAGGGGGCAAGGGATCAGCCCCAGCATTTT. Translating it yields CASSQDKGARDQPQHF.

This clonotype has more than one count but fewer than ten. This chain uses TRBV2 with TRBJ2-1; no clear D gene. Trimming removed 6 bases at V and 7 bases at J, with 16 bases between. This CDR3 comprises 14 residues. Looked up from germline, CDR1 is SNHLY and CDR2 is FYNNEI. CDR3 coding DNA: TGTGCCAGCAGGAAAAACACCCCTGGAAATGAGCAGTTCTTC. Translation gives CASRKNTPGNEQFF.

CDR3 protein: CASSRDPGVQQYF. The DNA of the CDR3 is TGTGCCAGCAGTCGGGACCCGGGGGTGCAGCAGTACTTC. The genes are TRBV12-3 or TRBV12-4 and TRBJ2-7; a weak D match, TRBD2 (6 bases). The CDR3 is made up of 13 amino acids. With 5 bases removed from V and 8 bases from J, the gap between germline ends came to 16 bases.

This clonotype is a singleton in its sample. The CDR3 loop reads CASSLITGIFTEAFF. As DNA, the CDR3 is TGCGCCAGCAGCTTGATTACAGGGATTTTCACTGAAGCTTTCTTT. The rearrangement joins TRBV5-1 to TRBJ1-1; tentatively, D is TRBD1 (6 bases). This CDR3 has 15 residues. Trimming removed 1 base at V and 4 bases at J, with 14 bases between. Germline V CDR1 and CDR2: SGHRS, YFSETQ.

The sample holds a few counts of this clonotype. The chain recombines TRBV12-3 or TRBV12-4 with TRBJ2-2; D possibly uses TRBD1 or TRBD2 (5 bases each). The CDR3 is made up of 16 amino acids. V shed 3 bases and J shed 5 bases, with 16 bases lying between them. The CDR3 loop is CASSLPGVDITGELFF. The DNA for the CDR3 is TGTGCCAGCAGTTTGCCCGGGGTGGACATTACCGGGGAGCTGTTTTTT.

The genes are TRBV5-1 and TRBJ2-2; 8 bases are a match to TRBD2. This CDR3 spans 18 amino acids. Germline CDR1 and CDR2: SGHRS and YFSETQ. The junction had 14 bases not matched to a gene; V was cut back by 4 bases and J by 3 bases. The CDR3 sequence: CASSPVGLAGTYTGELFF. The CDR3 nucleotides read TGCGCCAGCAGCCCCGTGGGGTTAGCGGGGACCTACACCGGGGAGCTGTTTTTT.

This chain joins TRBV20-1 and TRBJ1-5; D gene ambiguous. Germline V lookup: CDR1 DFQATT, CDR2 SNEGSKA (reference sequence). This CDR3 is built from 12 residues. V gave up 5 bases and J gave up 6 bases, with 11 bases separating them. The CDR3 loop reads CSAGRSGQPQHF. The CDR3 bases are TGCAGTGCTGGACGTTCGGGTCAGCCCCAGCATTTT.

This clonotype is a singleton in its sample. V usage is TRBV7-7 and J usage is TRBJ2-1, with D possibly matching TRBD2 (5 bases). V lost 1 base and J 8 bases, leaving 18 bases between the germline ends. CDR1 and CDR2 (germline): SSHAT, FNYEAQ (reference sequence). This CDR3 is built from 16 residues. The CDR3 protein is CASSLGLAGGSHEQFF. The CDR3 nucleotides read TGTGCCAGCAGCTTAGGGCTTGCTGGAGGTTCCCATGAGCAGTTCTTC.

V and J are TRBV15 and TRBJ1-1; 8 nucleotides agree with TRBD1. The V gene end was trimmed by 4 bases and the J gene end by 5 bases; junction bases not matched to a gene: 9. The V gene's germline CDR1 is LNHNV and CDR2 YYDKDF (reference sequence). The CDR3 spans 15 residues. The CDR3 coding sequence is TGTGCCACCAGCATTCGCCGGACAGGGACGACTGAAGCTTTCTTT. Translating it yields CATSIRRTGTTEAFF.

This chain connects TRBV4-1 to TRBJ1-2; no reliable D call. With 0 bases removed from V and 1 base from J, the gap between germline ends came to 12 bases. CDR1 MGHRA and CDR2 YSYEKL come from the germline V gene. The CDR3 consists of 16 residues. As DNA, the CDR3 is TGCGCCAGCAGCCAAGAACGTTTGTACGATAACTATGGCTACACCTTC. The encoded protein is CASSQERLYDNYGYTF.